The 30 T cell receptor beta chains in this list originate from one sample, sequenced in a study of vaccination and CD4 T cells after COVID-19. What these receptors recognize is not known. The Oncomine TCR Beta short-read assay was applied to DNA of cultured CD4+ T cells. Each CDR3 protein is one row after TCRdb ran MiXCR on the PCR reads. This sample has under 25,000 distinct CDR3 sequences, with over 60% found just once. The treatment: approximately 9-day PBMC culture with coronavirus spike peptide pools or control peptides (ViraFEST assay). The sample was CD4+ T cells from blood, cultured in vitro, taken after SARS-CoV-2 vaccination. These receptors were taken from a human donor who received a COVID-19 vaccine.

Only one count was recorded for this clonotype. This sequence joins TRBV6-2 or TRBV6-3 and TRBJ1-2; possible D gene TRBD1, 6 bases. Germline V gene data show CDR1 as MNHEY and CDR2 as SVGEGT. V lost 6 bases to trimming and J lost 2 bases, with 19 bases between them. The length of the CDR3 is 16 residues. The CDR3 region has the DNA TGTGCCAGCAGGCCCTCTCCGGGACAAGGAAACTATGGCTACACCTTC. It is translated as CASRPSPGQGNYGYTF.

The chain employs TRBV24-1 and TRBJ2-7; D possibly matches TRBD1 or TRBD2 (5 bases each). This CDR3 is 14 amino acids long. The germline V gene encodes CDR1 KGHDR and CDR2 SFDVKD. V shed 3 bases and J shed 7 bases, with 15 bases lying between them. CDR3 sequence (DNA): TGTGCCACCAGTGATCCTTCGGGACCCAAAGAGCAGTACTTC. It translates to CATSDPSGPKEQYF.

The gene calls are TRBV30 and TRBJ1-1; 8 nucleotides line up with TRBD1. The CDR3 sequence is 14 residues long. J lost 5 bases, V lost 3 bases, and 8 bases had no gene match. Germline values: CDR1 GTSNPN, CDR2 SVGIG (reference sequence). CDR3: CAWRRAGGRTEAFF. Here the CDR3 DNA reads TGTGCCTGGAGAAGGGCAGGGGGCAGGACTGAAGCTTTCTTT.

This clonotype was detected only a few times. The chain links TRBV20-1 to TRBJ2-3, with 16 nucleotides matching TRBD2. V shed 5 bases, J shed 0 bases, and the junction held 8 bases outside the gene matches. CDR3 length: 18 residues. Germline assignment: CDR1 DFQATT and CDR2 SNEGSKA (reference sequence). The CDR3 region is CSAQRGLAGGLSTDTQYF. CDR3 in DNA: TGCAGTGCTCAAAGGGGACTAGCGGGGGGGCTGAGCACAGATACGCAGTATTTT.

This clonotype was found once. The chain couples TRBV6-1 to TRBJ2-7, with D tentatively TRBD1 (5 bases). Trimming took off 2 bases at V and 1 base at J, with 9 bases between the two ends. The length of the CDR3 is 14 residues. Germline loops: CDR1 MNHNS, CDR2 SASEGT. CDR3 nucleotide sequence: TGTGCCAGCAGTGAACCGTCAGGGTCCTACGAGCAGTACTTC. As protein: CASSEPSGSYEQYF.

CDR3 in DNA: TGTGCCAGCAGCAAAACTTTACAGAGTAATCAGCCCCAGCATTTT. Its translation is CASSKTLQSNQPQHF. The chain recombines TRBV21-1 with TRBJ1-5. TRBV21-1 is tagged as a pseudogene. The CDR3 runs 15 residues.

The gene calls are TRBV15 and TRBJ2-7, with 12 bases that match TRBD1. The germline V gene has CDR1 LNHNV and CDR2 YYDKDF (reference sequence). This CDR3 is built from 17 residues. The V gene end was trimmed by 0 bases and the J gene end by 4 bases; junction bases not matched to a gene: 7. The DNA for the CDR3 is TGTGCCACCAGCAGAGAGACTGGGGACAGGGGGCAGTACGAGCAGTACTTC. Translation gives CATSRETGDRGQYEQYF.

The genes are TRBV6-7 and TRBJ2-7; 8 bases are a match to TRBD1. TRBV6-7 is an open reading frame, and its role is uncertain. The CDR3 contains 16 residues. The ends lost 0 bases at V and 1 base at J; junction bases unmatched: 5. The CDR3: CASSYSGQARSYEQYF. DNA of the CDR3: TGTGCCAGCAGTTACTCGGGACAGGCACGGTCCTACGAGCAGTACTTC.

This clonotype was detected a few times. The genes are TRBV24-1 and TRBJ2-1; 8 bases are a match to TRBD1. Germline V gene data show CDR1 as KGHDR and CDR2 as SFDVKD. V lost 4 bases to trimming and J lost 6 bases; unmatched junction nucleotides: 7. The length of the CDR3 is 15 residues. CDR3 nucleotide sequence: TGTGCCACCAGTGACCATACCACAGGGGGCAATGAGCAGTTCTTC. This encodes CATSDHTTGGNEQFF.

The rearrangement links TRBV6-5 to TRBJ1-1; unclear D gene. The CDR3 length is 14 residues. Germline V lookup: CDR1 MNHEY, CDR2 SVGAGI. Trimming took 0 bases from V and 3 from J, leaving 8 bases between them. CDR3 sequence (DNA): TGTGCCAGCAGTTACTCGATGAGGGACACTGAAGCTTTCTTT. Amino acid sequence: CASSYSMRDTEAFF.

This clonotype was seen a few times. The CDR3 region is CASSLEGTRASGEQFF. CDR3 bases: TGTGCCAGCAGCTTGGAGGGGACTAGAGCTAGCGGTGAGCAGTTCTTC. V gene TRBV5-4 combines with J gene TRBJ2-1; TRBD2 matches 8 bases. Losses at the gene ends were 0 bases for V and 9 bases for J; bases not matched to a gene: 11. CDR3 length equals 16 residues. Germline CDR1 reads SGHNT; CDR2 reads YYREEE (reference sequence).

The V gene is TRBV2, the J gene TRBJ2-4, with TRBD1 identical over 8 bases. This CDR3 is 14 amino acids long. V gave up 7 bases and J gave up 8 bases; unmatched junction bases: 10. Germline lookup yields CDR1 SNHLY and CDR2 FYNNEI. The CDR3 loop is CASIRTGTRDIQYF. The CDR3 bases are TGTGCCAGCATTCGGACAGGGACAAGGGACATTCAGTACTTC.

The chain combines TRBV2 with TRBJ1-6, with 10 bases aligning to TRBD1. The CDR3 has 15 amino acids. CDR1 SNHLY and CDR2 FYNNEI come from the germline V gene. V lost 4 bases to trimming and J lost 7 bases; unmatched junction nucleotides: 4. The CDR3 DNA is TGTGCCAGCAGTGGACAGGGGGCGAGGAATTCACCCCTCCACTTT. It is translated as CASSGQGARNSPLHF. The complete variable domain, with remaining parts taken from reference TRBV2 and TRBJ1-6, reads EPEVTQTPSHQVTQMGQEVILRCVPISNHLYFYWYRQILGQKVEFLVSFYNNEISEKSEIFDDQFSVERPDGSNFTLKIRSTKLEDSAMYFCASSGQGARNSPLHFGNGTRLTVT.

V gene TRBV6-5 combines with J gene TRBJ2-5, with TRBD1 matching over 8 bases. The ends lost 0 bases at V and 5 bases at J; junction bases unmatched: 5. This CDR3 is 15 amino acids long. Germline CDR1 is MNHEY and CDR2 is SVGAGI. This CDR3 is CASSYSQGATETQYF. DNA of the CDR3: TGTGCCAGCAGTTACTCTCAGGGGGCGACGGAGACCCAGTACTTC.

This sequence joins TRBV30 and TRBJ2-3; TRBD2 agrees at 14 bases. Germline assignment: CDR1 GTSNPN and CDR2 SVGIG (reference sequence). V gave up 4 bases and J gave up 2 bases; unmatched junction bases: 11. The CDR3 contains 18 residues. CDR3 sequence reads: CAWTSLTSGGAVTDTQYF. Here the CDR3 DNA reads TGTGCCTGGACCAGCCTGACTAGCGGGGGGGCTGTCACAGATACGCAGTATTTT.

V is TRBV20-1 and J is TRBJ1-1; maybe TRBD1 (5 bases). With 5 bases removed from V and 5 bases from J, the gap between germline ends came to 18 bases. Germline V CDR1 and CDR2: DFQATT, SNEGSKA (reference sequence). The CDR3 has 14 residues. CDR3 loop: CSAPGGALDTEAFF. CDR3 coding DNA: TGCAGTGCTCCCGGGGGAGCTTTGGATACTGAAGCTTTCTTT.

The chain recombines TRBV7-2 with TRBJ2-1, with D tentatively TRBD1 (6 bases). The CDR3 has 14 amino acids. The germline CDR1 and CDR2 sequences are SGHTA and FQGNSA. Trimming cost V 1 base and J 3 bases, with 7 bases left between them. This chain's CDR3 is CASSLGTVYNEQFF. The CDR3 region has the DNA TGTGCCAGCAGCTTAGGGACAGTCTACAATGAGCAGTTCTTC.

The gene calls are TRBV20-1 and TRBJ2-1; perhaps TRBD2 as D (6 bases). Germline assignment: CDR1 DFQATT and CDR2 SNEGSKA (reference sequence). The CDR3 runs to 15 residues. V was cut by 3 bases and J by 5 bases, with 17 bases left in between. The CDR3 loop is CSARSAGSINNEQFF. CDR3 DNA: TGCAGTGCTAGGAGTGCGGGGAGTATTAACAATGAGCAGTTCTTC.

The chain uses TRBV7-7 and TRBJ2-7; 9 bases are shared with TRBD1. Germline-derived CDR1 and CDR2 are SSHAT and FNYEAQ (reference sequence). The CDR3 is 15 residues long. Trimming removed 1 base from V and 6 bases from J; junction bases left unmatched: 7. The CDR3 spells CASSLDRDRVSEQYF. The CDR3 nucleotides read TGTGCCAGCAGCTTAGACCGGGACAGGGTATCCGAGCAGTACTTC.

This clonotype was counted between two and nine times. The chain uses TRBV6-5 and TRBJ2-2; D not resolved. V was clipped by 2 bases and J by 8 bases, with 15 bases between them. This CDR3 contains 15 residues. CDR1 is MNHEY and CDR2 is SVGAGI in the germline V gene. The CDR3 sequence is CASSYLLLGMGELFF. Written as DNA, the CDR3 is TGTGCCAGCAGTTACCTTCTCCTCGGTATGGGGGAGCTGTTTTTT.

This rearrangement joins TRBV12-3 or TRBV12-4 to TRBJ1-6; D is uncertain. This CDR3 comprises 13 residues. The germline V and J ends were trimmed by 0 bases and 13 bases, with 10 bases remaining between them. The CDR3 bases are TGTGCCAGCAGTTTAGCCAGGCCGGCCCCCCTCCACTTT. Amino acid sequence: CASSLARPAPLHF.

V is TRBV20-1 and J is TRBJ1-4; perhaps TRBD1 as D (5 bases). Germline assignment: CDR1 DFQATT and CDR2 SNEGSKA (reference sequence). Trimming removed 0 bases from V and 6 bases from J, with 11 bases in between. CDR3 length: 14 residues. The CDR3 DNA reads TGCAGTGCTAGAGAGGGGGGAAGTTATGAAAAACTGTTTTTT. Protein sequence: CSAREGGSYEKLFF.

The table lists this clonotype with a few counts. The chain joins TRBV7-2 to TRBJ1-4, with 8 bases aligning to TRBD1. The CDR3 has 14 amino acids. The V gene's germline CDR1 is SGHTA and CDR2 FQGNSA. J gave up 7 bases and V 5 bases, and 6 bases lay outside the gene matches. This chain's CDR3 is CASSLGQGREKLFF. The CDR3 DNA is TGTGCCAGCAGCCTCGGACAGGGTCGTGAAAAACTGTTTTTT.

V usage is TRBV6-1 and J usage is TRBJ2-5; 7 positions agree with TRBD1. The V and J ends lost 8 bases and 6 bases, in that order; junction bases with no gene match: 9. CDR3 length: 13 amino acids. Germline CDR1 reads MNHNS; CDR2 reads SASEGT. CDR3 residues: CASSQTGRQTQYF. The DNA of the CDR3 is TGTGCCAGCTCCCAGACAGGGAGACAGACCCAGTACTTC.

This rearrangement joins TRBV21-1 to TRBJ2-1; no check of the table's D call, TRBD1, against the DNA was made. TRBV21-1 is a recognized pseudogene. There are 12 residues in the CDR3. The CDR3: CASSKSERGGFF. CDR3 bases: TGTGCCAGCAGCAAATCGGAAAGGGGGGGGTTCTTC.

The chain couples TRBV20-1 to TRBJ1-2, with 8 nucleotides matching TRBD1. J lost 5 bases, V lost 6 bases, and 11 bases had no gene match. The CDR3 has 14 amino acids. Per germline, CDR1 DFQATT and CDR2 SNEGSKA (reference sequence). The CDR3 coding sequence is TGCAGTGCAAGGGGACAGGACGAGGTTTATGGCTACACCTTC. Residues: CSARGQDEVYGYTF.

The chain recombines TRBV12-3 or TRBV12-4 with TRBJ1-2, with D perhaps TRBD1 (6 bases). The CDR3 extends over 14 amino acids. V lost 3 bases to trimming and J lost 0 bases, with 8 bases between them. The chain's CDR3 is CASSFGGPNYGYTF. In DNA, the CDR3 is TGTGCCAGCAGTTTCGGGGGGCCTAACTATGGCTACACCTTC.

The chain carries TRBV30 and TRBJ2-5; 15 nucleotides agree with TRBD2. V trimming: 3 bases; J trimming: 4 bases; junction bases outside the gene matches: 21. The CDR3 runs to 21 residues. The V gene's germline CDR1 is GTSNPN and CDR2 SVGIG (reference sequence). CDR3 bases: TGTGCCTGGAGACCACGTGGACTAGCGGGGGGGCCGATCACGGTAAGAGAGACCCAGTACTTC. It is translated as CAWRPRGLAGGPITVRETQYF.

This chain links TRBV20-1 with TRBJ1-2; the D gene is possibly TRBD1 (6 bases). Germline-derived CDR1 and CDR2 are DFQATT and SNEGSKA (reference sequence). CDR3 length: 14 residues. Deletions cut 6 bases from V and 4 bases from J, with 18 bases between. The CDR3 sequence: CSAKPFDRSYGYTF. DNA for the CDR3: TGCAGTGCAAAGCCGTTCGACAGGTCCTATGGCTACACCTTC.

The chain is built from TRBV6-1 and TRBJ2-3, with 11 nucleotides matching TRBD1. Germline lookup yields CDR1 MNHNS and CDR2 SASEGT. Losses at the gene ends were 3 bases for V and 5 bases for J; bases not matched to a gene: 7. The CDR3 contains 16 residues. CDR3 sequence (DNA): TGTGCCAGCAGTGAGGATGGGACAGGGGGAGAAGATACGCAGTATTTT. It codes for CASSEDGTGGEDTQYF.